This T cell receptor beta chain originates from a study of cytomegalovirus exposure and HLA in healthy donors. Study results and limitations: A list of 150 to 200 TCR beta chains associated with cytomegalovirus was given. Relative to equally common others, HLA-associated TCR beta chains showed greater clonal expansion in a later analysis. By a later analysis, the bulk of CMV-associated TCR beta chains appeared HLA-restricted.

This clone was observed a few times. Antigen specificity is unknown. In the same sample, other DNA sequences code for this CDR3. The PCR was carried out with 60 Vbeta primers and 13 Jbeta primers. The assay was immunoSEQ multiplex PCR, and TCRdb's table has in-frame clones only and misses some. The sample holds approximately 130,000 clones, about 80% seen once. Trimming removed 0 bases at V and 4 bases at J, with 7 bases between. Germline CDR1 and CDR2: WNHNN and SYGVQD (reference sequence). This CDR3 comprises 13 residues. The chain combines TRBV10-1 with TRBJ2-7; weak D call: TRBD1 (5 bases). The clonotype originates from a man aged 45-65 years in good health and CMV-seronegative. The material sequenced was PBMCs. CDR3 nucleotide sequence: TGCGCCAGCAGTGAGTCGGACATTTACGAGCAGTACTTC. This sequence encodes CASSESDIYEQYF.